This note documents a single TCR beta chain sequence. This record comes from a study of glioma-infiltrating T cells after dendritic cell vaccination. Looking at the study overall: Treatment, given 2003 to 2012, was autologous tumor lysate-pulsed dendritic cell vaccination.

Indicated time point: after dendritic cell vaccination, including at tumor progression/relapse. The CDR3 loop spans 15 amino acids. Germline V CDR1 and CDR2: SGHTA, FQGNSA. Trimming cost V 5 bases and J 0 bases, with 14 bases left between them. Produced via immunoSEQ multiplex PCR; TCRdb's table is partial and in-frame only. The sample lists around 60,000 clones; about 89% were seen once. The clonotype was recovered from a human donor with glioblastoma. The rearrangement links TRBV7-2 to TRBJ2-7; a weak D match, TRBD1 (7 bases). The sequencing here drew on blood, taken after dendritic cell vaccination. CDR3 sequence reads: CASSPRGRGSYEQYF. The CDR3, as DNA: TGTGCCAGCAGCCCGAGGGGGCGGGGCTCCTACGAGCAGTACTTC.